Below are 17 T cell receptor beta chains sequenced from a single sample in a study of radiation and T cells in renal cell carcinoma. Documented time point: blood 4 weeks post-SBRT, at nephrectomy. The treatment here: 15 Gy SBRT to primary tumor, nephrectomy 4 weeks later. Generated by immunoSEQ multiplex PCR, the TCRdb table keeps only in-frame clones and is missing some. Of about 64,000 clones in the sample, over 65% were seen once. This material consisted of blood, taken from a patient whose treatment included radiotherapy and nephrectomy. These receptors all stem from a man in his sixties with renal cell carcinoma.

The chain carries TRBV7-2 and TRBJ2-3; 7 nucleotides agree with TRBD2. This CDR3 has 14 residues. CDR1 and CDR2 from the germline V gene are SGHTA and FQGNSA. V lost 3 bases to trimming and J lost 3 bases; unmatched junction nucleotides: 3. The CDR3 nucleotides are TGTGCCAGCAGCTTGGAGGGACTAACAGATACGCAGTATTTT. It is translated as CASSLEGLTDTQYF.

The V gene is TRBV6-1, the J gene TRBJ1-4; 9 positions agree with TRBD1. Germline CDR1 and CDR2: MNHNS and SASEGT. With V trimmed by 3 bases and J by 4 bases, 3 bases remained unmatched. This CDR3 comprises 15 residues. DNA of the CDR3: TGTGCCAGCAGTGAGACAGGGGGAGATAATGAAAAACTGTTTTTT. It yields the protein CASSETGGDNEKLFF.

The rearrangement uses TRBV12-5 and TRBJ1-1; a weak D match, TRBD1 (5 bases). The CDR3 is made up of 17 amino acids. Per the germline V gene, CDR1 is LGHNT and CDR2 is FRNRAP. The V end was cut by 6 bases, the J end by 2 bases, with 22 bases between. The CDR3 DNA reads TGTGCTAGTGGCAACCCCAGGGACGCGGGCCCCAACACTGAAGCTTTCTTT. Protein: CASGNPRDAGPNTEAFF.

The V and J genes are TRBV6-1 and TRBJ2-1; D is unresolved. The length of the CDR3 is 15 residues. Trimming shortened V by 2 bases and J by 2 bases, and 10 bases separated the two germline ends. Germline V CDR1 and CDR2: MNHNS, SASEGT. In DNA, the CDR3 is TGTGCCAGCAGTGAAATGGCGGTTCCCTACAATGAGCAGTTCTTC. The encoded protein is CASSEMAVPYNEQFF.

The chain recombines TRBV11-3 with TRBJ2-1; D unresolved. Trimming cost V 5 bases and J 4 bases, with 15 bases left between them. There are 15 residues in the CDR3. CDR1 and CDR2 (germline): SGHNT, YENEEA. CDR3 region: CASSPFDTTYNEQFF. DNA of the CDR3: TGTGCCAGCAGCCCCTTCGACACCACATACAATGAGCAGTTCTTC.

J is TRBJ2-7 and V is TRBV7-2; unclear D gene. With 3 bases removed from V and 0 bases from J, the gap between germline ends came to 15 bases. CDR3 size: 16 residues. Germline CDR1 SGHTA, CDR2 FQGNSA. CDR3 sequence: CASSFPSGGNSYEQYF. CDR3 DNA sequence: TGTGCCAGCAGCTTCCCATCGGGCGGCAACTCCTACGAGCAGTACTTC.

The chain is built from TRBV27 and TRBJ2-5, with D perhaps given as TRBD1 or TRBD2 (5 bases each). This CDR3 is built from 15 residues. V dropped 2 bases and J dropped 5 bases, with 15 bases sitting between them. Looked up from germline, CDR1 is MNHEY and CDR2 is SMNVEV (reference sequence). CDR3: CASSLLLAGPETQYF. The CDR3 DNA reads TGTGCCAGCAGTTTACTGCTAGCAGGGCCTGAGACCCAGTACTTC.

J is TRBJ1-2 and V is TRBV2, with D hard to call. Germline V lookup: CDR1 SNHLY, CDR2 FYNNEI. Trimming left V 1 base short and J 3 bases short, with 6 bases between. There are 13 residues in the CDR3. CDR3 sequence: CASSEGPDYGYTF. In DNA, the CDR3 is TGTGCCAGCAGTGAAGGGCCGGACTATGGCTACACCTTC.

V is TRBV5-6 and J is TRBJ2-7, with 10 bases aligning to TRBD1. CDR1 and CDR2 from the germline V gene are SGHDT and YYEEEE. After removal of 2 bases from V and 7 bases from J, the junction contained 9 bases not matched to a gene. The CDR3 is 15 residues long. In DNA, the CDR3 is TGTGCCAGCAGCTTAAGTGGAGACAGGGGGCGTGAGCAGTACGTC. Translation gives CASSLSGDRGREQYV.

The chain joins TRBV11-3 to TRBJ2-3, with D possibly TRBD2 on 5 matching bases. V was shortened by 5 bases and J by 4 bases, with 10 bases between the two germline ends. The CDR3 totals 13 residues. Per germline, CDR1 SGHNT and CDR2 YENEEA. The chain's CDR3 is CASSEGVADTQYF. In DNA, the CDR3 is TGTGCCAGCAGCGAGGGTGTTGCAGATACGCAGTATTTT.

The V gene is TRBV11-2, the J gene TRBJ1-1, with D possibly matching TRBD1 (6 bases). Trimming stripped 1 base from V and 2 bases from J, with 14 bases between. Germline V CDR1 and CDR2: SGHAT, FQNNGV. This CDR3 is 16 amino acids long. The CDR3 DNA reads TGTGCCAGCAGCTTAGGAGGGGGGATAGGAAACACTGAAGCTTTCTTT. It is translated as CASSLGGGIGNTEAFF.

The V gene is TRBV11-3, the J gene TRBJ2-1; TRBD1 matches 8 bases. J lost 8 bases, V lost 1 base, and 7 bases had no gene match. Germline V gene lookup returns CDR1 SGHNT and CDR2 YENEEA. The CDR3 consists of 15 residues. The DNA for the CDR3 is TGTGCCAGCAGCTTAGTGGGACAGGCGAGGGATGAGCAGTTCTTC. It encodes CASSLVGQARDEQFF.

The V gene is TRBV19, the J gene TRBJ2-5; 9 nucleotides line up with TRBD2. The CDR3 sequence is 15 residues long. Germline lookup yields CDR1 LNHDA and CDR2 SQIVND (reference sequence). Unmatched junction bases numbered 7, after V lost 3 bases and J lost 5 bases. The CDR3 protein is CASSMLLAGLETQYF. In nucleotides, the CDR3 is TGTGCCAGTAGTATGTTGCTAGCGGGATTGGAGACCCAGTACTTC.

The rearrangement uses TRBV27 and TRBJ1-2; D gene uncertain. Germline assignment: CDR1 MNHEY and CDR2 SMNVEV (reference sequence). Trimming removed 6 bases at V and 6 bases at J, with 23 bases between. CDR3 length equals 16 residues. The CDR3 coding sequence is TGTGCCAGCAGAATATCTGCTGGGAAAAGTATACATGGCTACACCTTC. The encoded protein is CASRISAGKSIHGYTF.

The CDR3 nucleotides are TGTGCCAGCTCGACAGGGATTAACTATGGCTACACCTTC. This encodes CASSTGINYGYTF. The V call is TRBV11-2, the J call TRBJ1-2; 7 nucleotides match TRBD1. The trim removed 8 bases at V and 1 base at J, leaving 4 bases unmatched. Germline assignment: CDR1 SGHAT and CDR2 FQNNGV. The CDR3 has 13 residues.

The J gene is TRBJ2-2, the V gene TRBV19, with TRBD2 matching 10 bases. Per the germline V gene, CDR1 is LNHDA and CDR2 is SQIVND (reference sequence). Trimming removed 5 bases from V and 5 bases from J; junction bases left unmatched: 8. There are 16 residues in the CDR3. The CDR3 loop is CASSLAGARLTGELFF. Here the CDR3 DNA reads TGTGCCAGTAGTCTAGCGGGGGCCCGATTGACCGGGGAGCTGTTTTTT.

The genes are TRBV15 and TRBJ1-3; D is unclear. The germline CDR1 and CDR2 sequences are LNHNV and YYDKDF (reference sequence). The V gene lost 8 bases and the J gene lost 0 bases, with 5 bases spanning the gap. The CDR3 is made up of 12 amino acids. CDR3 DNA: TGTGCCACCGAGGGCTCTGGAAACACCATATATTTT. Its translation is CATEGSGNTIYF.